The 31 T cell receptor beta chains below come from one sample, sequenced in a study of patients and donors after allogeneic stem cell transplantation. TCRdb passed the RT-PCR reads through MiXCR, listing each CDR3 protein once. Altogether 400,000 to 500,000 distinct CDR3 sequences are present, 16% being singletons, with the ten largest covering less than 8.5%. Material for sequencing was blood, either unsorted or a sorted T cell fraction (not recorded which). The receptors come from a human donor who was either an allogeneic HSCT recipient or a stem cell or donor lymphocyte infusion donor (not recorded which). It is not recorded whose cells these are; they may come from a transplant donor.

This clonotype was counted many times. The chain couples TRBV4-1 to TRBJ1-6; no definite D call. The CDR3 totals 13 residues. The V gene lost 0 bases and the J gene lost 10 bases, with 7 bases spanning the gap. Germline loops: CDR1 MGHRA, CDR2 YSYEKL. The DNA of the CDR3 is TGCGCCAGCAGCCAAGACAGGAACTCACCCCTCCACTTT. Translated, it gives CASSQDRNSPLHF.

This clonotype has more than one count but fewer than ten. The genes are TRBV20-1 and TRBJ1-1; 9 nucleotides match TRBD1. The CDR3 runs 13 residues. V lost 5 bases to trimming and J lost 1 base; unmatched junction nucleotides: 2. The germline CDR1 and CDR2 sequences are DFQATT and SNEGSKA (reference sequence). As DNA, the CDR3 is TGCAGTGCTGGGACAGGGTGGAACACTGAAGCTTTCTTT. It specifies CSAGTGWNTEAFF.

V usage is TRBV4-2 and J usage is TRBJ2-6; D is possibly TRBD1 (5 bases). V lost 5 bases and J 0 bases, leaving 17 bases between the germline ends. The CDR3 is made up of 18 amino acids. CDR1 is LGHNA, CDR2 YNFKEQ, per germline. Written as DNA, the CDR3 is TGTGCCAGCAGCTCCAGGCAGGGTGGGGTCTCTGGGGCCAACGTCCTGACTTTC. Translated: CASSSRQGGVSGANVLTF.

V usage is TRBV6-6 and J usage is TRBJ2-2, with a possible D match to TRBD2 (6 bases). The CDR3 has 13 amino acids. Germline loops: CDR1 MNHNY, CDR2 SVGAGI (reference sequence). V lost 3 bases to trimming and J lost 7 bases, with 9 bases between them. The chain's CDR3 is CASSYLAIGELFF. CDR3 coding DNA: TGTGCCAGCAGTTATCTAGCGATCGGGGAGCTGTTTTTT.

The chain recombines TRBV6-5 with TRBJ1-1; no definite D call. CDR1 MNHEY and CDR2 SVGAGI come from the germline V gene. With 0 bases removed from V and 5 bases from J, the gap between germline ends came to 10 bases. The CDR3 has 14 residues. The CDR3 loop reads CASSYSSGRTEAFF. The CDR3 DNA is TGTGCCAGCAGTTACTCTTCAGGCAGGACTGAAGCTTTCTTT.

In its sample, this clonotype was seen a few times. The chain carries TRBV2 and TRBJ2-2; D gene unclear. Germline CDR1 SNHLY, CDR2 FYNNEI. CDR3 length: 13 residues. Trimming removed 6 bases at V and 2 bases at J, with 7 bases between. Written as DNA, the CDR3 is TGTGCCAGCAGGGCAGAAAACACCGGGGAGCTGTTTTTT. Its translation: CASRAENTGELFF.

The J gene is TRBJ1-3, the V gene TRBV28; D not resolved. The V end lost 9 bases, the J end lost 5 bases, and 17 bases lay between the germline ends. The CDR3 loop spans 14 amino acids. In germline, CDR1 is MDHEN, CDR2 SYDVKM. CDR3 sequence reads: CASTLMGWRNTIYF. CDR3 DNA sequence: TGTGCCAGTACCCTTATGGGGTGGAGAAACACCATATATTTT.

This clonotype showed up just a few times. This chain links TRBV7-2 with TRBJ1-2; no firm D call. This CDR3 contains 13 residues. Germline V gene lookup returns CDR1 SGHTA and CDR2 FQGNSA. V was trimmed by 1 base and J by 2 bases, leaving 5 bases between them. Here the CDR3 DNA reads TGTGCCAGCAGCTTAGAGAGAAACTATGGCTACACCTTC. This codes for CASSLERNYGYTF. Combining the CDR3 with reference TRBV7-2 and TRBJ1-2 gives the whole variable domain GAGVSQSPSNKVTEKGKDVELRCDPISGHTALYWYRQSLGQGLEFLIYFQGNSAPDKSGLPSDRFSAERTGGSVSTLTIQRTQQEDSAVYLCASSLERNYGYTFGSGTRLTVV.

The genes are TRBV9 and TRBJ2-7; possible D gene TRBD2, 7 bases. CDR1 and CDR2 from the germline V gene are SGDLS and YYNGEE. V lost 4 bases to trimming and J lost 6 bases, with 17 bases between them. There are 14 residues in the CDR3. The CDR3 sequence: CASSPAGARGEQYF. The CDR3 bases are TGTGCCAGCAGCCCCGCGGGGGCCAGGGGCGAGCAGTACTTC.

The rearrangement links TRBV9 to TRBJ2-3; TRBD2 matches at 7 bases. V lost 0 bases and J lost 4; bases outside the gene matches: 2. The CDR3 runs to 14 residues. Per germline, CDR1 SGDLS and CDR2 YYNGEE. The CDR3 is CASSVGGGADTQYF. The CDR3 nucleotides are TGTGCCAGCAGCGTAGGTGGGGGGGCAGATACGCAGTATTTT.

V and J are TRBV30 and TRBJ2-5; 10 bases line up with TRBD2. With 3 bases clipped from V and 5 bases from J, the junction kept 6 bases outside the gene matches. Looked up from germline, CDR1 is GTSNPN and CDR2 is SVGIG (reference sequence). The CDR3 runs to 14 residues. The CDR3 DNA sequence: TGTGCCTGGAGGGGAGCGGGGGGGCGGGAGACCCAGTACTTC. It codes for CAWRGAGGRETQYF.

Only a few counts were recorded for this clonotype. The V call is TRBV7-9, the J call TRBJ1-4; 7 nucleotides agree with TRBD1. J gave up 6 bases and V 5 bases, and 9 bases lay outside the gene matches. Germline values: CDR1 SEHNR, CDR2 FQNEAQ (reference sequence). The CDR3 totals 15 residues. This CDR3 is CASSLVGGQDEKLFF. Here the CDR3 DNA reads TGTGCCAGCAGCCTAGTAGGGGGCCAGGATGAAAAACTGTTTTTT.

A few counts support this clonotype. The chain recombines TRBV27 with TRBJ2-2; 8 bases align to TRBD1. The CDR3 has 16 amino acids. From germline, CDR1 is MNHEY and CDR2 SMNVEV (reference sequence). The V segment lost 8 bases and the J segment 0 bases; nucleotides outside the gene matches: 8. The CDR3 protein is CASGTIQGANTGELFF. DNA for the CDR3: TGTGCCAGCGGAACTATACAGGGGGCGAACACCGGGGAGCTGTTTTTT.

The CDR3 DNA reads as TGTGCCAGCAGCCAGCGGGCTACAGGGACCACTGAAGCTTTCTTT. This sequence encodes CASSQRATGTTEAFF. The chain combines TRBV7-9 with TRBJ1-1; D perhaps matches TRBD1 (6 bases). Per the germline V gene, CDR1 is SEHNR and CDR2 is FQNEAQ (reference sequence). V was clipped by 5 bases and J by 4 bases, with 17 bases between them. This CDR3 region has 15 residues.

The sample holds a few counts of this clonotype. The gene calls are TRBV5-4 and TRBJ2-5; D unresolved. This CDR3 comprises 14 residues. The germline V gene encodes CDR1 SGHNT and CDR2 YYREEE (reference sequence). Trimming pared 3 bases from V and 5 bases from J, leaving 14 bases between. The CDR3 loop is CASSSIVGVETQYF. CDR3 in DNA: TGTGCCAGCAGCTCTATAGTTGGGGTTGAGACCCAGTACTTC.

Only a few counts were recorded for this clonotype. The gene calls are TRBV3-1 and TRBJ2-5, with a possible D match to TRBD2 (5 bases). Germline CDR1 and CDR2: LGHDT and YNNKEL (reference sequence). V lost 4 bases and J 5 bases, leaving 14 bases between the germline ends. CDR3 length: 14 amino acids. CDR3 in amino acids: CASSPRTPRETQYF. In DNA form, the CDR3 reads TGTGCCAGCAGCCCCAGGACTCCGCGGGAGACCCAGTACTTC.

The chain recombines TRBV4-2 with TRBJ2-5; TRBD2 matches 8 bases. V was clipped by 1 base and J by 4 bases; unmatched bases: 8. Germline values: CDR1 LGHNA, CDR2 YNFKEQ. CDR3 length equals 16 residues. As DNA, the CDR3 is TGTGCCAGCAGCCAAGTGGCCGGGGGGGGAGGAGAGACCCAGTACTTC. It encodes CASSQVAGGGGETQYF.

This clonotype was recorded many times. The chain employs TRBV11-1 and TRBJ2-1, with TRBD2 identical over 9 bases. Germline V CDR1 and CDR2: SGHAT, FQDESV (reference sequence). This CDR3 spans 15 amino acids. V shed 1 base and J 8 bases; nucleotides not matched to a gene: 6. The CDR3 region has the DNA TGTGCCAGCAGCTTAGTTGGGACTAGCTTCTATGAGCAGTTCTTC. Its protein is CASSLVGTSFYEQFF.

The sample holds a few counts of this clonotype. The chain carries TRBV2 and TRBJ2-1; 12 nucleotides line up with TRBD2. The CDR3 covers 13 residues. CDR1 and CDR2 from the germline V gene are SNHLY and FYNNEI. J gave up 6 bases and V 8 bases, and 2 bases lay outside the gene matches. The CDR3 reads CASSSGRANEQFF. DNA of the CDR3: TGTGCCAGCTCTAGCGGGAGGGCCAATGAGCAGTTCTTC.

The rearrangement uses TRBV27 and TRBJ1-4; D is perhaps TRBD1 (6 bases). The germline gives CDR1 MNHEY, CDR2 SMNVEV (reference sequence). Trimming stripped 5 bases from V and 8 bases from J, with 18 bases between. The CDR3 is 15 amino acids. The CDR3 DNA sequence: TGTGCCAGCAGTCCCCAGAGGGGGGGAGGCGAAAAACTGTTTTTT. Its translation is CASSPQRGGGEKLFF.

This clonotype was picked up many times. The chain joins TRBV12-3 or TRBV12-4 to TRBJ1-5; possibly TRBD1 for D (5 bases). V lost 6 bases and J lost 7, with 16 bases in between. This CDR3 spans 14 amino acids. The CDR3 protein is CASRPNTGAQPQHF. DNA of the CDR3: TGTGCCAGCAGGCCAAACACAGGAGCCCAGCCCCAGCATTTT.

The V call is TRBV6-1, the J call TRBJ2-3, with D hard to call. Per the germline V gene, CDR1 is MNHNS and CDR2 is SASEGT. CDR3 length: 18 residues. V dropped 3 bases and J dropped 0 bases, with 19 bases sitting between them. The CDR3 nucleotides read TGTGCCAGCAGTGAGGTGTTGGATGTTTTAACTAGCACAGATACGCAGTATTTT. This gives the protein CASSEVLDVLTSTDTQYF.

In DNA, the CDR3 is TGTGCCAGCACCCATAGCGGGGGAATTTACAATGAGCAGTTCTTC. Amino acid sequence: CASTHSGGIYNEQFF. The V call is TRBV7-2, the J call TRBJ2-1, with 9 nucleotides matching TRBD2. The CDR3 is 15 residues long. Trimming removed 7 bases from V and 4 bases from J; junction bases left unmatched: 8. Germline V gene sequence: CDR1 SGHTA, CDR2 FQGNSA. The whole variable domain, filled in from reference TRBV7-2 and TRBJ2-1, reads GAGVSQSPSNKVTEKGKDVELRCDPISGHTALYWYRQSLGQGLEFLIYFQGNSAPDKSGLPSDRFSAERTGGSVSTLTIQRTQQEDSAVYLCASTHSGGIYNEQFFGPGTRLTVL.

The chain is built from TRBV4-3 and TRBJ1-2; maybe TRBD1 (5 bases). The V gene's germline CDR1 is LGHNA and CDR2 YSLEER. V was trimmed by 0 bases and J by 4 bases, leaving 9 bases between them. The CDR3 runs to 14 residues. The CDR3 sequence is CASSQEGAVYGYTF. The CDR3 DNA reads TGCGCCAGCAGCCAAGAAGGGGCGGTCTATGGCTACACCTTC.

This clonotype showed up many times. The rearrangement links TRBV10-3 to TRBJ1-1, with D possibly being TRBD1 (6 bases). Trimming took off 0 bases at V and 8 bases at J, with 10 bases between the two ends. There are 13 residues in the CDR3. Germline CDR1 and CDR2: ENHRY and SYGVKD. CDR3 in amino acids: CAISESDRHEAFF. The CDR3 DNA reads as TGTGCCATCAGTGAGTCGGACAGACACGAAGCTTTCTTT.

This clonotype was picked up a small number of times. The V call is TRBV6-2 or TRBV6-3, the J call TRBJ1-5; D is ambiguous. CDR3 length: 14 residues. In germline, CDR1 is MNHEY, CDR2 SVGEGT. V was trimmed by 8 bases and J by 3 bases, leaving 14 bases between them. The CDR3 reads CASVDRPNNQPQHF. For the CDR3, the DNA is TGTGCCAGCGTTGATCGACCGAACAATCAGCCCCAGCATTTT.

CDR3 in amino acids: CASNPQGISHEQYF. In nucleotides, the CDR3 is TGTGCCAGCAATCCGCAGGGGATTAGTCACGAGCAGTACTTC. The V and J genes are TRBV2 and TRBJ2-7, with D tentatively TRBD1 (6 bases). The CDR3 has 14 residues. Germline V CDR1 and CDR2: SNHLY, FYNNEI. V was shortened by 7 bases and J by 5 bases, with 18 bases between the two germline ends.

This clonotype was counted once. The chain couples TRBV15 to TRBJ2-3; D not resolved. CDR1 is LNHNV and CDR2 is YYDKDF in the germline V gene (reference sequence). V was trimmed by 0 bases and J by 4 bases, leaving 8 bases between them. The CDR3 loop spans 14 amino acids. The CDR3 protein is CATSRDPLADTQYF. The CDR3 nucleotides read TGTGCCACCAGCAGAGATCCCCTTGCAGATACGCAGTATTTT.

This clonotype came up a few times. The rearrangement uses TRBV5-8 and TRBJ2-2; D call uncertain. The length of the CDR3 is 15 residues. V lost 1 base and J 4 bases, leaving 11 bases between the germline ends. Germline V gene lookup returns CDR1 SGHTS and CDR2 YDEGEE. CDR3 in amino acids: CASSLIERPTGELFF. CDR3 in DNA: TGTGCCAGCAGCTTGATAGAGAGGCCCACCGGGGAGCTGTTTTTT.

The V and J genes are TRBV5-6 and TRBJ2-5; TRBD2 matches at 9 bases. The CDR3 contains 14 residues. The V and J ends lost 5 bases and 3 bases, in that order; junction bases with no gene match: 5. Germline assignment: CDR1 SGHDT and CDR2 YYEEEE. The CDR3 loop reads CASRKRGAEETQYF. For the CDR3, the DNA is TGTGCCAGCAGGAAGCGGGGGGCTGAAGAGACCCAGTACTTC.

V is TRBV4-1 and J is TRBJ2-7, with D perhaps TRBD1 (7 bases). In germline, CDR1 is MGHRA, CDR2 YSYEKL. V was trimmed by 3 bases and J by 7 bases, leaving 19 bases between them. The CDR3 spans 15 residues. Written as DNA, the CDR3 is TGCGCCAGCAGCCAGGGGGGACAGTGGAAGGGGGAGCAGTACTTC. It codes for CASSQGGQWKGEQYF.